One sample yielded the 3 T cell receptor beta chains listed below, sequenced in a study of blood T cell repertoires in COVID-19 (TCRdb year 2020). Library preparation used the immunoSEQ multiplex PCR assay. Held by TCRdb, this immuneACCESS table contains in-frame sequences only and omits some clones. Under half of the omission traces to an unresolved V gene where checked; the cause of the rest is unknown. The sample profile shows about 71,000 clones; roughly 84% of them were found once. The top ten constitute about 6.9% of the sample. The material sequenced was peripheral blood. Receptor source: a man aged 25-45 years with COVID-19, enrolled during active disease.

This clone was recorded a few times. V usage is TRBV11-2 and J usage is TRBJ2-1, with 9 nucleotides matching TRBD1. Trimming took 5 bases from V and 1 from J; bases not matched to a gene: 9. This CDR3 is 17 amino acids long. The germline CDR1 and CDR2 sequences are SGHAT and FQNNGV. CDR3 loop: CASSIHSGTGSYNEQFF. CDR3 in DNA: TGTGCCAGCAGCATACACTCCGGGACAGGGTCCTACAATGAGCAGTTCTTC.

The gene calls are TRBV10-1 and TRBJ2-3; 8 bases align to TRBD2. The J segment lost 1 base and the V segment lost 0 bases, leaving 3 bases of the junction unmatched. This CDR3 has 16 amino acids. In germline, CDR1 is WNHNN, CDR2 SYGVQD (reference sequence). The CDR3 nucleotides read TGCGCCAGCAGTGAGTCGCAACTAGCGGGCACAGATACGCAGTATTTT. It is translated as CASSESQLAGTDTQYF.

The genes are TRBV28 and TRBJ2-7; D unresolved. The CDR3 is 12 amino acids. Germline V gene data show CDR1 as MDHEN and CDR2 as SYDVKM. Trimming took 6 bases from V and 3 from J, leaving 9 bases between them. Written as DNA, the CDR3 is TGTGCCAGCAGACTCAATAGCTACGAGCAGTACTTC. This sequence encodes CASRLNSYEQYF.